One and the same sample provided the 3 T cell receptor beta chains below, sequenced in a study of blood T cell repertoires in COVID-19. Measured with immunoSEQ multiplex PCR; TCRdb has only the in-frame clones, and not every one. This table holds roughly 140,000 clones, approximately 91% found once. The source material was peripheral blood. These receptors all stem from a man in his fifties or sixties with active or convalescent COVID-19.

This clone is a singleton in its sample. The chain employs TRBV11-2 and TRBJ2-3, with 10 bases aligning to TRBD2. Germline CDR1 is SGHAT and CDR2 is FQNNGV. V shed 5 bases, J shed 2 bases, and the junction held 7 bases outside the gene matches. The CDR3 covers 16 residues. The CDR3 loop is CASSVGTSDLTDTQYF. The CDR3 nucleotides read TGTGCCAGCAGCGTAGGGACTAGCGACCTCACAGATACGCAGTATTTT.

CDR3 bases: TGTGCCAGCAGCTTATCGGACAGGGTTGGGGGTTCACCCCTCCACTTT. Its protein product is CASSLSDRVGGSPLHF. The V call is TRBV7-6, the J call TRBJ1-6; the match to TRBD1 covers 8 bases. Germline V lookup: CDR1 SGHVS, CDR2 FNYEAQ. CDR3 length: 16 amino acids. Trimming took 2 bases from V and 9 from J; bases not matched to a gene: 9.

CDR3 nucleotides: TGTGCCAGCAGCTTAGGGACAGGTAGCACAGATACGCAGTATTTT. Translation: CASSLGTGSTDTQYF. The chain links TRBV7-6 to TRBJ2-3; 7 bases are a match to TRBD1. The CDR3 length is 15 residues. The V gene's germline CDR1 is SGHVS and CDR2 FNYEAQ. V lost 1 base to trimming and J lost 0 bases; unmatched junction nucleotides: 1.